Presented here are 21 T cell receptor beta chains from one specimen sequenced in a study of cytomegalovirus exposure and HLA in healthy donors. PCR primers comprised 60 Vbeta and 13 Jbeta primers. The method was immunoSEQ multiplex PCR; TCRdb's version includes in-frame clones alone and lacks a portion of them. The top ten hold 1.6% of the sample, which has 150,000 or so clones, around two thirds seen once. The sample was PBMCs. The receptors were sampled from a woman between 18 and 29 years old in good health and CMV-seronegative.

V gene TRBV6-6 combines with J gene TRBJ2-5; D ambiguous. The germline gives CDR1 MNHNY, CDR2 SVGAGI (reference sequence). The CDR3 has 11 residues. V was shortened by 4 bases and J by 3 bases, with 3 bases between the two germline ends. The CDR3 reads CASSSKETQYF. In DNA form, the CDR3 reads TGTGCCAGCAGTTCAAAAGAGACCCAGTACTTC.

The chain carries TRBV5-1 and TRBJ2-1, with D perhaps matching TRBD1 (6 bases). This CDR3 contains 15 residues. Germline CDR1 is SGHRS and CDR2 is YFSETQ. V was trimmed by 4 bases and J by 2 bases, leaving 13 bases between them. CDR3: CASSDQGQTYNEQFF. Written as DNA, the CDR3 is TGCGCCAGCAGCGACCAAGGACAGACCTACAATGAGCAGTTCTTC. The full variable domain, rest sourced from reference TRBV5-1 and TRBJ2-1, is KAGVTQTPRYLIKTRGQQVTLSCSPISGHRSVSWYQQTPGQGLQFLFEYFSETQRNKGNFPGRFSGRQFSNSRSEMNVSTLELGDSALYLCASSDQGQTYNEQFFGPGTRLTVL.

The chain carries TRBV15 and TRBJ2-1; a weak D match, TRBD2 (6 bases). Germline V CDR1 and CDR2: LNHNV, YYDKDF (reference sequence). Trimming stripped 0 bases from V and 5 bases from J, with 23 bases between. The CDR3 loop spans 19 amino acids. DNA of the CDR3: TGTGCCACCAGCAGAGATTTGGATTTGGGACTCTCGCACAACAATGAGCAGTTCTTC. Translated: CATSRDLDLGLSHNNEQFF.

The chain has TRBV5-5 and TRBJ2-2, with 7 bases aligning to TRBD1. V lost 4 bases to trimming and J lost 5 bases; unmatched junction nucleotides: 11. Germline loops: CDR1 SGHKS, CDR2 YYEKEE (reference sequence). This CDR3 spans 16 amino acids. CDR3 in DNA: TGTGCCAGCAGCCATAACAGGGGATCTGAGACCGGGGAGCTGTTTTTT. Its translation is CASSHNRGSETGELFF.

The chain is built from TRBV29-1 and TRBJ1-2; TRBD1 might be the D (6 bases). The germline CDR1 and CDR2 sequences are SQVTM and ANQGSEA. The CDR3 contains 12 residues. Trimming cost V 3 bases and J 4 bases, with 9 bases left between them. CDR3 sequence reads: CSVEEGGYGYTF. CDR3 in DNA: TGCAGCGTTGAGGAAGGGGGCTATGGCTACACCTTC.

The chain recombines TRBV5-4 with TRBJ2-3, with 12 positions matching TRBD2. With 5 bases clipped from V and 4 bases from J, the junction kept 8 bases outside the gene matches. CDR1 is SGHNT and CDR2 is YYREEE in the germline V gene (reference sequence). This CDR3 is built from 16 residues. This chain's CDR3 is CASRKRLAGVADTQYF. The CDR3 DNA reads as TGTGCCAGCAGGAAGAGACTAGCGGGAGTAGCAGATACGCAGTATTTT.

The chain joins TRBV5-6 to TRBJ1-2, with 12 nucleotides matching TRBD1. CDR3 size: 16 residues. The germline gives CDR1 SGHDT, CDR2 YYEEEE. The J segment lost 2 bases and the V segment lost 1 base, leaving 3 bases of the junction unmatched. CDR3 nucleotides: TGTGCCAGCAGCTTGCTAGGGACAGGGGGCAACTATGGCTACACCTTC. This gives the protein CASSLLGTGGNYGYTF.

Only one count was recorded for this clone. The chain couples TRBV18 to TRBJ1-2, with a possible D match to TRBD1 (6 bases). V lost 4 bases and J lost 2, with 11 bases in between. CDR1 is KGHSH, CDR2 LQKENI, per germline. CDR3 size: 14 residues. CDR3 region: CASSQGEMNYGYTF. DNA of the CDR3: TGTGCCAGCTCACAGGGGGAAATGAACTATGGCTACACCTTC.

CDR3 sequence reads: CATRTSGDYSNQPQHF. In nucleotides, the CDR3 is TGTGCCACTCGGACATCAGGGGATTATAGCAATCAGCCCCAGCATTTT. V and J are TRBV19 and TRBJ1-5; possible D gene TRBD1, 6 bases. This CDR3 is built from 16 residues. Germline V gene data show CDR1 as LNHDA and CDR2 as SQIVND (reference sequence). V dropped 10 bases and J dropped 0 bases, with 19 bases sitting between them. The full variable domain, its missing parts supplied by reference TRBV19 and TRBJ1-5, is DGGITQSPKYLFRKEGQNVTLSCEQNLNHDAMYWYRQDPGQGLRLIYYSQIVNDFQKGDIAEGYSVSREKKESFPLTVTSAQKNPTAFYLCATRTSGDYSNQPQHFGDGTRLSIL.

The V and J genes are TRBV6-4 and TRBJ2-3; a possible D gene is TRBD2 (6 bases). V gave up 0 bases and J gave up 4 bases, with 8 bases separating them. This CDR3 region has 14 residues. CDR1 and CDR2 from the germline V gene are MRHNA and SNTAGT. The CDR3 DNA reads TGTGCCAGCAGTGACTCGGAGGGTTCAGATACGCAGTATTTT. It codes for CASSDSEGSDTQYF.

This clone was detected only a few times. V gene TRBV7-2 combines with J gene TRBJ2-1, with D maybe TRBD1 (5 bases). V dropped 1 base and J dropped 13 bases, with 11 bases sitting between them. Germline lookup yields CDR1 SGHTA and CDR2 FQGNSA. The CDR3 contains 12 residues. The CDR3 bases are TGTGCCAGCAGCTTAGGGGGCGATAAACAGTTCTTC. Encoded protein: CASSLGGDKQFF.

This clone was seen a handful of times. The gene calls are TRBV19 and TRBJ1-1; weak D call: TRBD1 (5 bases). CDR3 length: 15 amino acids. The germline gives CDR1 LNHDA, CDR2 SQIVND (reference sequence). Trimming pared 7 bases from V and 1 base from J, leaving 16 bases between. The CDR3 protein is CASIPQQAPNTEAFF. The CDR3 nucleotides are TGTGCCAGTATCCCCCAACAGGCACCGAACACTGAAGCTTTCTTT.

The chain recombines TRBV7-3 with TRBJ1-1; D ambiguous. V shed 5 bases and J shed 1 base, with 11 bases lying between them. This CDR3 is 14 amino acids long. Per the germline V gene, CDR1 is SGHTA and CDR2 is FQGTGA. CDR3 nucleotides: TGTGCCAGCAGCCTCCTGGCAGGGAACACTGAAGCTTTCTTT. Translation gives CASSLLAGNTEAFF.

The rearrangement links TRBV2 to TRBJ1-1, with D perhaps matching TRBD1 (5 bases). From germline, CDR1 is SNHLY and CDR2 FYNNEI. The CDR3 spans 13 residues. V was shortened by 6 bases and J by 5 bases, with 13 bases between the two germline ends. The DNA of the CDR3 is TGTGCCAGCAGCGGCAGGGCGCGGACTGAAGCTTTCTTT. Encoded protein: CASSGRARTEAFF.

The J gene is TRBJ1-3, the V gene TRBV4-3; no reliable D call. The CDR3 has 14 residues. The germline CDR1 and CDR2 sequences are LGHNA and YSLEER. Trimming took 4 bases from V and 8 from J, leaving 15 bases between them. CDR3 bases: TGCGCCAGCAGCCCCCAACAAGGGAGGGACACCATATATTTT. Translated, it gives CASSPQQGRDTIYF.

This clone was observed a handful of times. In DNA form, the CDR3 reads TGTGCCAGCTCGCCCAAGGGGGCGCGCACCGGGGAGCTGTTTTTT. Protein product: CASSPKGARTGELFF. V and J are TRBV7-3 and TRBJ2-2; 7 positions agree with TRBD1. This CDR3 has 15 amino acids. Germline CDR1 and CDR2: SGHTA and FQGTGA. With 8 bases clipped from V and 4 bases from J, the junction kept 10 bases outside the gene matches.

The CDR3 reads CASSMGQGLTYNEQFF. CDR3 nucleotides: TGTGCCAGCTCAATGGGACAGGGTCTCACCTACAATGAGCAGTTCTTC. The rearrangement uses TRBV18 and TRBJ2-1, with TRBD1 matching 9 bases. The CDR3 consists of 16 residues. Per the germline V gene, CDR1 is KGHSH and CDR2 is LQKENI. The trim removed 5 bases at V and 2 bases at J, leaving 7 bases unmatched. The full variable domain, completed using reference TRBV18 and TRBJ2-1, is NAGVMQNPRHLVRRRGQEARLRCSPMKGHSHVYWYRQLPEEGLKFMVYLQKENIIDESGMPKERFSAEFPKEGPSILRIQQVVRGDSAAYFCASSMGQGLTYNEQFFGPGTRLTVL.

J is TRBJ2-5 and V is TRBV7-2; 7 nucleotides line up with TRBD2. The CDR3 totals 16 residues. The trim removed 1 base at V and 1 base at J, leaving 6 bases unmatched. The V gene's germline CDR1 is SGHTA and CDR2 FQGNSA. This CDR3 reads CASSLVASGGQETQYF. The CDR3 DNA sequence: TGTGCCAGCAGCTTAGTGGCTAGCGGCGGCCAAGAGACCCAGTACTTC.

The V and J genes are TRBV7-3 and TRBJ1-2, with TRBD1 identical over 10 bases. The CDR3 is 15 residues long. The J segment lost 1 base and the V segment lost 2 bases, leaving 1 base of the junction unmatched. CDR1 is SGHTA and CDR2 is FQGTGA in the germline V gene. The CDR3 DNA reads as TGTGCCAGCAGCTTATGGGACAGGGGTAACTATGGCTACACCTTC. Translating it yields CASSLWDRGNYGYTF.

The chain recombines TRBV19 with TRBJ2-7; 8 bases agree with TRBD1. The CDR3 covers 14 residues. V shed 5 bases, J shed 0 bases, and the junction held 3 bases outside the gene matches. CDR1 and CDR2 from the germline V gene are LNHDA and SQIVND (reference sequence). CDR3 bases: TGTGCCAGTAGTGGCAGGGGGCCCTCCTACGAGCAGTACTTC. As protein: CASSGRGPSYEQYF.

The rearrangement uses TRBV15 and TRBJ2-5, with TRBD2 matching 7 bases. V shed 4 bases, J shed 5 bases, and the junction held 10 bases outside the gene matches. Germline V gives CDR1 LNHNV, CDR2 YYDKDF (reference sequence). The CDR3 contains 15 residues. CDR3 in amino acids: CATSTTGGIVETQYF. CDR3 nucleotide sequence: TGTGCCACCAGCACCACCGGGGGGATAGTGGAGACCCAGTACTTC.